This T cell receptor beta chain was identified in a study of type 1 regulatory T cells. The wider study: This in vitro CD4 product, T-allo10, is enriched for Tr1 cells and alloantigen-specific.

The germline CDR1 and CDR2 sequences are SQVTM and ANQGSEA. The CDR3 is 13 amino acids. V was pared by 6 bases and J by 5 bases, with 8 bases of the junction left unmatched. One entry per CDR3 protein results from TCRdb running MiXCR on the reads. The sample yields over 90,000 distinct CDR3 sequences, roughly 28% seen once. This chain joins TRBV29-1 and TRBJ2-5; 8 bases line up with TRBD2. Sequencing input: CD4+ T cells, either the whole sample or a sorted fraction (not recorded which). The TCR sequence derives from a human donor in good health. This CDR3 is CSVRTSWGETQYF. The CDR3 DNA is TGCAGCGTCCGGACTAGCTGGGGTGAGACCCAGTACTTC. Together with reference TRBV29-1 and TRBJ2-5, the CDR3 gives the full variable domain: SAVISQKPSRDICQRGTSLTIQCQVDSQVTMMFWYRQQPGQSLTLIATANQGSEATYESGFVIDKFPISRPNLTFSTLTVSNMSPEDSSIYLCSVRTSWGETQYFGPGTRLLVL.